This T cell receptor beta chain was sequenced for a study of blood T cells in healthy people across ages. The CDR3 runs 16 residues. Trimming removed 5 bases at V and 4 bases at J, with 17 bases between. Germline CDR1 reads SEHNR; CDR2 reads FQNEAQ (reference sequence). There are a few counts of this clonotype. For the second PCR, which ran for about 7 to 11 cycles, a sample-barcoded 5' primer and a J-beta primer mix were used. Each CDR3 protein gets one entry after TCRdb re-called the 5' RACE reads with MiXCR. The sample shows fewer than 1 million distinct CDR3 sequences, 40% to 50% of them seen only once.

Sequencing was performed on blood. The TCR comes from a man aged 60 to 75 in good health. The chain uses TRBV7-9 and TRBJ2-2; perhaps TRBD1 as D (5 bases). Written as DNA, the CDR3 is TGTGCCAGCAGCCCACCCGGGCAGGGTGCCACCGGGGAGCTGTTTTTT. Protein product: CASSPPGQGATGELFF. The full variable domain, rest sourced from reference TRBV7-9 and TRBJ2-2, is DTGVSQNPRHKITKRGQNVTFRCDPISEHNRLYWYRQTLGQGPEFLTYFQNEAQLEKSRLLSDRFSAERPKGSFSTLEIQRTEQGDSAMYLCASSPPGQGATGELFFGEGSRLTVL.